This TCR beta chain came from a study of blood T cell repertoires in COVID-19. As for the study in general: COVID-19 samples from acute and convalescent phases originated in the United States, Italy and Spain.

Germline CDR1 and CDR2: MNHEY and SMNVEV (reference sequence). This CDR3 contains 15 residues. The ends were cut back, 7 bases at V and 6 bases at J, with 20 bases in the middle. Sequenced by immunoSEQ multiplex PCR; TCRdb stores in-frame clones only, minus some. The repertoire consists of fewer than 350,000 clones, with more than 75% occurring once and the leading ten covering approximately 2.5%. Individuals aged about 18 to 89 years were recruited from 24 US areas. Material for sequencing was PBMCs or T cells enriched from blood (not recorded which). The V gene is TRBV27, the J gene TRBJ2-3; a possible D gene is TRBD2 (6 bases). This clonotype was sampled from a woman in her thirties or forties with acute COVID-19. The CDR3 region is CASTPGRRAQDTQYF. The CDR3 DNA reads as TGTGCCAGCACCCCAGGACGGAGGGCACAGGATACGCAGTATTTT.